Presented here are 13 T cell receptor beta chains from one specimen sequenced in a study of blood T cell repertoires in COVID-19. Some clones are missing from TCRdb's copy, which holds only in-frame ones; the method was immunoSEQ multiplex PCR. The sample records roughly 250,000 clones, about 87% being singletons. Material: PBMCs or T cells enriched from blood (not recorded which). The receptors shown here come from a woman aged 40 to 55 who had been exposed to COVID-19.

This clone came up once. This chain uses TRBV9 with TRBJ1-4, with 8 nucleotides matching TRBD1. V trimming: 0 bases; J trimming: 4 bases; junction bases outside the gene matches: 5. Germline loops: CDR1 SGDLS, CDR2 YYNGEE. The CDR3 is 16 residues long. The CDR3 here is CASSVGLGQDNEKLFF. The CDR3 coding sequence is TGTGCCAGCAGCGTAGGATTGGGACAGGATAATGAAAAACTGTTTTTT.

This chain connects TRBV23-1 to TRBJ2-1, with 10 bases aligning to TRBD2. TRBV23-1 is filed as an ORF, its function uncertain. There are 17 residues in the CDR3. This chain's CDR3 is CAVVGLAGESSYNEQFF. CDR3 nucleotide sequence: TGCGCTGTAGTCGGGCTAGCGGGAGAAAGCTCCTACAATGAGCAGTTCTTC.

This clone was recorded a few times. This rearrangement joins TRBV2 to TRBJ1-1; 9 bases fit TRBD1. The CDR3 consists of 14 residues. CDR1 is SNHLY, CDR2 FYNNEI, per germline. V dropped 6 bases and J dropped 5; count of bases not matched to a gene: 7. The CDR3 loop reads CASRRSQGATEAFF. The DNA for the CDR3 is TGTGCCAGCAGACGTTCACAGGGGGCTACTGAAGCTTTCTTT.

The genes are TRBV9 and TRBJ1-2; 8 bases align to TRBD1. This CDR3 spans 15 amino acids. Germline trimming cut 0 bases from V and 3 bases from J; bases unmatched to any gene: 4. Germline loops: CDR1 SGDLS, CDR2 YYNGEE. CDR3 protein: CASSVVPTGDYGYTF. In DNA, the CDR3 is TGTGCCAGCAGCGTAGTCCCGACAGGGGACTATGGCTACACCTTC.

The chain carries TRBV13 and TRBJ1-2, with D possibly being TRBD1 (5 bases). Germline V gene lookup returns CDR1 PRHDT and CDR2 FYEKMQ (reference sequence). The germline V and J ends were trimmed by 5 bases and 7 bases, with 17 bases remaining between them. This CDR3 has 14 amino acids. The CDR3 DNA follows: TGTGCCAGCAGCCGTGGGGCCTTGGAATTTGGCTACACCTTC. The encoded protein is CASSRGALEFGYTF.

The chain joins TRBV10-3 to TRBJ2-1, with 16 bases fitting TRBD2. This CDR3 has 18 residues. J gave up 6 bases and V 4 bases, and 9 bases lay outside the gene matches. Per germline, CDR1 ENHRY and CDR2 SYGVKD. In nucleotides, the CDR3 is TGTGCCATCAGTGGCCCTCCGGGACTAGCGGGAGGGCTCAATGAGCAGTTCTTC. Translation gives CAISGPPGLAGGLNEQFF.

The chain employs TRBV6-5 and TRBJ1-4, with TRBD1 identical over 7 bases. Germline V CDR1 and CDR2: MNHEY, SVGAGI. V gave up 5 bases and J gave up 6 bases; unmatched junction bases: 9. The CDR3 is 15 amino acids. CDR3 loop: CASSHPKGAHEKLFF. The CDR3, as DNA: TGTGCCAGCAGTCACCCAAAGGGGGCTCATGAAAAACTGTTTTTT.

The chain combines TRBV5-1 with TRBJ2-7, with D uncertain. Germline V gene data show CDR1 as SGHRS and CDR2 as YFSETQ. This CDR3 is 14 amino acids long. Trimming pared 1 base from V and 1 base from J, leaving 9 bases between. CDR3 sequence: CASSLTTLSYEQYF. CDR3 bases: TGCGCCAGCAGCTTGACAACGTTATCCTACGAGCAGTACTTC.

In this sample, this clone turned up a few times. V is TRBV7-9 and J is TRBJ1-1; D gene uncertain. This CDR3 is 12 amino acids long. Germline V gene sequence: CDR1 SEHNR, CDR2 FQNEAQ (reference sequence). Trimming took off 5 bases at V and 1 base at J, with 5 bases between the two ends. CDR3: CASSPQNTEAFF. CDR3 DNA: TGTGCCAGCAGCCCACAGAACACTGAAGCTTTCTTT.

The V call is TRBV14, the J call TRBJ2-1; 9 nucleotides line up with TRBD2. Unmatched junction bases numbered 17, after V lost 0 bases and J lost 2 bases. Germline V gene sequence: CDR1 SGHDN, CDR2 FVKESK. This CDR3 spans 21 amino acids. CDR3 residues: CASSQDLDSGGFQYTYNEQFF. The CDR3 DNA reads TGTGCCAGCAGCCAAGATCTGGATAGCGGGGGATTCCAATATACCTACAATGAGCAGTTCTTC. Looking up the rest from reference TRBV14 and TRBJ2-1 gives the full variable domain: EAGVTQFPSHSVIEKGQTVTLRCDPISGHDNLYWYRRVMGKEIKFLLHFVKESKQDESGMPNNRFLAERTGGTYSTLKVQPAELEDSGVYFCASSQDLDSGGFQYTYNEQFFGPGTRLTVL.

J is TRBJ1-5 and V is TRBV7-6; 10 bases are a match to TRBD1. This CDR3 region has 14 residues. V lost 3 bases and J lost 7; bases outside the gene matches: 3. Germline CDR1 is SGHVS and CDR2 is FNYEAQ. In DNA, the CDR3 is TGTGCCAGCAGCTTGGACAGGGGGTTACAGCCCCAGCATTTT. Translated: CASSLDRGLQPQHF.

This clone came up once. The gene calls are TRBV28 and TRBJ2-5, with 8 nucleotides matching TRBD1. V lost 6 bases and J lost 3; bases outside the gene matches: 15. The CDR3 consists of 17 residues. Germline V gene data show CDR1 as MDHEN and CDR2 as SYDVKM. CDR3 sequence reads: CASRAARGQDEKETQYF. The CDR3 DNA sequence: TGTGCCAGCAGGGCAGCTCGGGGACAGGATGAAAAAGAGACCCAGTACTTC.

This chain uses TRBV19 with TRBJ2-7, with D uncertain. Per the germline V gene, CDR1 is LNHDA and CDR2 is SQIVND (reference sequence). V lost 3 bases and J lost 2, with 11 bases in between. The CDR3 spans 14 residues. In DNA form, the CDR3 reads TGTGCCAGTAGTATTTATGGCAGAACCTACGAGCAGTACTTC. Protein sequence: CASSIYGRTYEQYF.